The source of this T cell receptor (beta chain) is a study of shared clonotypes between healthy human individuals. The table lists this clone with a few counts. This sample includes further DNA sequences coding for the same CDR3. TCRdb keeps only in-frame clones here, not all; method: immunoSEQ multiplex PCR. The sample records about 680,000 clones, 60% to 80% being singletons. The ends lost 5 bases at V and 3 bases at J; junction bases unmatched: 5. CDR1 and CDR2 from the germline V gene are LNHDA and SQIVND (reference sequence). The CDR3 is 14 amino acids. This clonotype was sampled from a young woman in good health. Sequencing was carried out using memory CD4+ T cells sorted from blood. Specified subset: CD45RA-negative fraction. V and J are TRBV19 and TRBJ2-7, with 9 positions matching TRBD1. In DNA form, the CDR3 reads TGTGCCAGTAGTCTGGGACAGGGCGTCTACGAGCAGTACTTC. This gives the protein CASSLGQGVYEQYF. Combining the CDR3 with reference TRBV19 and TRBJ2-7 gives the whole variable domain DGGITQSPKYLFRKEGQNVTLSCEQNLNHDAMYWYRQDPGQGLRLIYYSQIVNDFQKGDIAEGYSVSREKKESFPLTVTSAQKNPTAFYLCASSLGQGVYEQYFGPGTRLTVT.